The clone carrying this T cell receptor (beta chain) was counted between two and nine times. Its matching antigen is unknown. This sample was included in a study of OX40 agonist ivuxolimab in advanced cancers. Study-level information: As their treatment, patients were administered ivuxolimab, an agonistic anti-OX40 (CD134) antibody. Each dose-escalation patient presented with hepatocellular carcinoma, melanoma, renal cell or head and neck cancer. Regarding the study as a whole: Relative to CD4+ cells, CD8+ T cells on average had more expanded clones. Part of the nonresponder group also had normalized T-cell clonal expansion that was low.

The repertoire was sequenced with immunoSEQ multiplex PCR; TCRdb's copy has only in-frame clones and lacks some. This table holds fewer than 90,000 clones, about nine tenths found once. This CDR3 has 14 amino acids. With V trimmed by 8 bases and J by 4 bases, 8 bases remained unmatched. From germline, CDR1 is SEHNR and CDR2 FQNEAQ (reference sequence). This TCR was recovered from an adult with an advanced solid tumor such as melanoma, head and neck, liver or kidney cancer. This sequence joins TRBV7-9 and TRBJ2-5; TRBD1 matches 9 bases. Specimen: CD4+ or CD8+ T cells sorted from blood, collected in a trial of the OX40 agonist ivuxolimab. The CDR3 coding sequence is TGTGCCAGCGGGAGGACAGGGGCGGGAGAGACCCAGTACTTC. It yields the protein CASGRTGAGETQYF.